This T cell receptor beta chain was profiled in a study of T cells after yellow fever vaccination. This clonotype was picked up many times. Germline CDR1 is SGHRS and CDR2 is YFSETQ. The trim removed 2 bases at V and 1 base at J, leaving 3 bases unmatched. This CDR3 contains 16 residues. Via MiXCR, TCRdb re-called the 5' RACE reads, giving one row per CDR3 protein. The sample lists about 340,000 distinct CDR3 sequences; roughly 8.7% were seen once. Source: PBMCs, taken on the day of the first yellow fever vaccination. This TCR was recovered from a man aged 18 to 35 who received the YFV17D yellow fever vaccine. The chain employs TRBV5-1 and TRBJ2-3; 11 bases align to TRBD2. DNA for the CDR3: TGCGCCAGCAGCTTTTCACTAGCGGGAGGCACAGATACGCAGTATTTT. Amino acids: CASSFSLAGGTDTQYF.